These 17 T cell receptor beta chains share one sample of origin, sequenced in a study of T cell responses to AZD1222 COVID-19 vaccine. Profiling relied on immunoSEQ multiplex PCR, and the TCRdb table lists in-frame clones only, not all of them. The table includes tens of thousands of clones, 87% detected once. The starting material was peripheral blood, obtained 28 days after the second AZD1222 dose. Receptor source: an adult who received the AZD1222 COVID-19 vaccine.

The rearrangement uses TRBV6-5 and TRBJ2-3; perhaps TRBD2 as D (6 bases). Germline assignment: CDR1 MNHEY and CDR2 SVGAGI. The CDR3 consists of 15 residues. Trimming took off 6 bases at V and 0 bases at J, with 13 bases between the two ends. This CDR3 reads CASRPPGLSTDTQYF. For the CDR3, the DNA is TGTGCCAGCAGACCCCCGGGACTTAGCACAGATACGCAGTATTTT.

The chain has TRBV3-1 (or the pseudogene TRBV3-2) and TRBJ2-6; D possibly matches TRBD1 or TRBD2 (5 bases each). The CDR3 covers 18 residues. Germline lookup yields CDR1 LGHDT and CDR2 YNNKEL (reference sequence). Trimming removed 0 bases at V and 0 bases at J, with 12 bases between. The CDR3, as DNA: TGTGCCAGCAGCCAAGATCGGGGCAGTACCTCTGGGGCCAACGTCCTGACTTTC. Translating gives CASSQDRGSTSGANVLTF.

This clone has a handful of counts. V is TRBV11-1 and J is TRBJ1-4; 7 bases fit TRBD1. Trimming removed 6 bases from V and 8 bases from J; junction bases left unmatched: 6. CDR1 is SGHAT, CDR2 FQDESV, per germline (reference sequence). The CDR3 spans 13 residues. Written as DNA, the CDR3 is TGTGCCAGCAGAGGGGGCTTTGGAGAAAAACTGTTTTTT. Translation gives CASRGGFGEKLFF.

The chain is built from TRBV6-5 and TRBJ1-2; 7 bases are shared with TRBD1. The germline V gene has CDR1 MNHEY and CDR2 SVGAGI. The CDR3 length is 14 residues. V lost 2 bases and J lost 2; bases outside the gene matches: 2. CDR3 in DNA: TGTGCCAGCAGTTACGGACAGGCAAACTATGGCTACACCTTC. This sequence encodes CASSYGQANYGYTF.

The V call is TRBV5-6, the J call TRBJ2-3, with 7 bases aligning to TRBD2. Trimming at V came to 1 base and at J to 1 base, leaving 9 bases not matched to a gene. Germline lookup yields CDR1 SGHDT and CDR2 YYEEEE. This CDR3 contains 17 residues. The CDR3 region has the DNA TGTGCCAGCAGCTTGCAGTATCGGGGGGAAGGCACAGATACGCAGTATTTT. Translated, it gives CASSLQYRGEGTDTQYF.

This chain connects TRBV28 to TRBJ1-2; D might be TRBD1 (6 bases). The germline V gene encodes CDR1 MDHEN and CDR2 SYDVKM. The CDR3 sequence is 13 residues long. V was pared by 6 bases and J by 4 bases, with 12 bases between. The CDR3 DNA sequence: TGTGCCAGCAGAACAACAGGGCGCTATGGCTACACCTTC. Its translation is CASRTTGRYGYTF.

This clone occurred once. The chain links TRBV6-5 to TRBJ1-6; the D gene is possibly TRBD1 (6 bases). Germline CDR1 is MNHEY and CDR2 is SVGAGI. V was trimmed by 5 bases and J by 6 bases, leaving 11 bases between them. The CDR3 runs 14 residues. CDR3 region: CASSSGRGNSPLHF. CDR3 DNA: TGTGCCAGCAGTAGTGGCAGGGGTAATTCACCCCTCCACTTT.

The chain joins TRBV19 to TRBJ1-2; D is ambiguous. V was cut by 4 bases and J by 4 bases, with 16 bases left in between. CDR3 length: 15 residues. Germline V gene data show CDR1 as LNHDA and CDR2 as SQIVND (reference sequence). CDR3 in amino acids: CASSTDGYAGYGYTF. CDR3 bases: TGTGCCAGTAGTACGGACGGTTATGCGGGCTATGGCTACACCTTC.

The chain is built from TRBV7-9 and TRBJ2-3; 13 positions match TRBD2. The CDR3 runs to 16 residues. The germline gives CDR1 SEHNR, CDR2 FQNEAQ (reference sequence). The ends lost 4 bases at V and 2 bases at J; junction bases unmatched: 3. The CDR3 DNA reads TGTGCCAGCAGCTGGGGACTAGCGGGGTTCACAGATACGCAGTATTTT. Translating gives CASSWGLAGFTDTQYF. The variable domain in full, completed from reference TRBV7-9 and TRBJ2-3, reads DTGVSQNPRHKITKRGQNVTFRCDPISEHNRLYWYRQTLGQGPEFLTYFQNEAQLEKSRLLSDRFSAERPKGSFSTLEIQRTEQGDSAMYLCASSWGLAGFTDTQYFGPGTRLTVL.

This clone appeared once. This chain joins TRBV29-1 and TRBJ1-1; no clear D. The CDR3 runs to 12 residues. Trimming took 7 bases from V and 0 from J, leaving 9 bases between them. Germline-derived CDR1 and CDR2 are SQVTM and ANQGSEA. DNA of the CDR3: TGCAGCGCTGGCTATATGAACACTGAAGCTTTCTTT. It encodes CSAGYMNTEAFF.

The chain is built from TRBV19 and TRBJ1-3; D may be TRBD1 (6 bases). Germline assignment: CDR1 LNHDA and CDR2 SQIVND (reference sequence). Trimming pared 7 bases from V and 0 bases from J, leaving 13 bases between. This CDR3 comprises 15 residues. CDR3 bases: TGTGCCAGTACCAGGGACACGAGCTCTGGAAACACCATATATTTT. Translating gives CASTRDTSSGNTIYF. Based on the CDR3 plus reference TRBV19 and TRBJ1-3, the full variable domain is DGGITQSPKYLFRKEGQNVTLSCEQNLNHDAMYWYRQDPGQGLRLIYYSQIVNDFQKGDIAEGYSVSREKKESFPLTVTSAQKNPTAFYLCASTRDTSSGNTIYFGEGSWLTVV.

The chain combines TRBV18 with TRBJ1-1; 12 bases are shared with TRBD1. With V trimmed by 8 bases and J by 4 bases, 14 bases remained unmatched. CDR3 length: 17 residues. Germline CDR1 is KGHSH and CDR2 is LQKENI. CDR3 sequence: CASHRMGQGAGGTEAFF. The CDR3 nucleotides are TGTGCCAGCCACCGGATGGGACAGGGGGCGGGAGGCACTGAAGCTTTCTTT.

This clone is a singleton in its sample. The genes are TRBV5-8 and TRBJ2-1, with 9 bases fitting TRBD2. Per germline, CDR1 SGHTS and CDR2 YDEGEE. The ends lost 3 bases at V and 5 bases at J; junction bases unmatched: 6. The CDR3 has 15 residues. In nucleotides, the CDR3 is TGTGCCAGCAGCTCCGGACTAGCGTTTGACAATGAGCAGTTCTTC. It specifies CASSSGLAFDNEQFF.

This sequence joins TRBV7-9 and TRBJ2-2; 11 bases match TRBD2. The CDR3 has 15 residues. Germline V gene sequence: CDR1 SEHNR, CDR2 FQNEAQ (reference sequence). J gave up 6 bases and V 5 bases, and 5 bases lay outside the gene matches. CDR3 loop: CASSPWGLAAGELFF. The CDR3 coding sequence is TGTGCCAGCAGCCCCTGGGGACTAGCGGCCGGGGAGCTGTTTTTT. The full variable domain, in which reference TRBV7-9 and TRBJ2-2 provide the parts outside the CDR3, is DTGVSQNPRHKITKRGQNVTFRCDPISEHNRLYWYRQTLGQGPEFLTYFQNEAQLEKSRLLSDRFSAERPKGSFSTLEIQRTEQGDSAMYLCASSPWGLAAGELFFGEGSRLTVL.

The V and J genes are TRBV19 and TRBJ1-1; no firm D call. V lost 5 bases, J lost 0 bases, and 7 bases lay in between. CDR3 size: 13 residues. Germline V gives CDR1 LNHDA, CDR2 SQIVND (reference sequence). The chain's CDR3 is CASSGRMNTEAFF. The CDR3 DNA sequence: TGTGCCAGTAGTGGCAGGATGAACACTGAAGCTTTCTTT.

This clone is a singleton in its sample. The rearrangement links TRBV7-3 to TRBJ1-6; 7 bases match TRBD1. Germline V gene lookup returns CDR1 SGHTA and CDR2 FQGTGA. Trimming took 2 bases from V and 6 from J; bases not matched to a gene: 1. The CDR3 loop spans 14 amino acids. CDR3: CASSLAGGNSPLHF. In DNA form, the CDR3 reads TGTGCCAGCAGCTTAGCAGGGGGTAATTCACCCCTCCACTTT.

The gene calls are TRBV6-2 or TRBV6-3 and TRBJ2-7; the D gene is possibly TRBD1 (6 bases). CDR1 and CDR2 (germline): MNHEY, SVGEGT. V lost 4 bases to trimming and J lost 5 bases, with 15 bases between them. The CDR3 is 14 amino acids. This chain's CDR3 is CASSFTGRLHEQYF. As DNA, the CDR3 is TGTGCCAGCAGTTTTACAGGGCGGCTGCACGAGCAGTACTTC.